The 14 T cell receptor beta chains reported below all come from one sample, sequenced in a study of blood T cell repertoires in COVID-19. Clones were read by immunoSEQ multiplex PCR, and TCRdb kept only the in-frame ones, dropping some. The sample lists roughly 140,000 clones, about 87% seen once, with approximately 9.9% in the top ten. Input material: peripheral blood. Receptors originate from a woman of 80 years or more with acute or convalescent COVID-19.

The chain recombines TRBV5-4 with TRBJ1-1; a possible D gene is TRBD1 (5 bases). This CDR3 is 13 amino acids long. Trimming removed 4 bases from V and 2 bases from J, with 9 bases in between. The V gene's germline CDR1 is SGHNT and CDR2 YYREEE (reference sequence). The CDR3 region is CASSRTQNTEAFF. Written as DNA, the CDR3 is TGTGCCAGCAGCCGGACACAAAACACTGAAGCTTTCTTT.

The chain recombines TRBV7-9 with TRBJ2-1, with a tentative D call TRBD1 (6 bases). CDR1 SEHNR and CDR2 FQNEAQ come from the germline V gene (reference sequence). V lost 4 bases and J 6 bases, leaving 13 bases between the germline ends. CDR3 length: 14 amino acids. The CDR3 reads CASSYIQGGNEQFF. The CDR3 DNA follows: TGTGCCAGCAGCTATATACAGGGCGGCAATGAGCAGTTCTTC.

The chain combines TRBV2 with TRBJ2-7; 10 bases match TRBD1. V was clipped by 5 bases and J by 9 bases; unmatched bases: 7. Germline V gives CDR1 SNHLY, CDR2 FYNNEI. This CDR3 is built from 13 residues. CDR3 nucleotides: TGTGCCAGCAGTAATACCGGGACAGGGGTGCAGTACTTC. This sequence encodes CASSNTGTGVQYF.

This chain links TRBV10-3 with TRBJ1-1; D gene unclear. The CDR3 extends over 14 amino acids. The V end lost 6 bases, the J end lost 1 base, and 12 bases lay between the germline ends. CDR1 and CDR2 (germline): ENHRY, SYGVKD. CDR3 residues: CAIRKTEENTEAFF. The CDR3 nucleotides are TGTGCCATCAGAAAGACCGAGGAGAACACTGAAGCTTTCTTT.

The table lists this clone with a count of one. This chain uses TRBV5-1 with TRBJ1-4; 9 bases line up with TRBD1. The CDR3 covers 16 residues. Germline V CDR1 and CDR2: SGHRS, YFSETQ. J gave up 4 bases and V 0 bases, and 4 bases lay outside the gene matches. The CDR3 loop reads CASSLGQGGVNEKLFF. Here the CDR3 DNA reads TGCGCCAGCAGCTTGGGACAGGGGGGCGTTAATGAAAAACTGTTTTTT.

The chain uses TRBV16 and TRBJ1-1; D unresolved. This CDR3 has 15 amino acids. Per germline, CDR1 KGHSY and CDR2 FQNENV. V was shortened by 4 bases and J by 0 bases, with 12 bases between the two germline ends. This CDR3 is CASSLLGGMNTEAFF. DNA for the CDR3: TGTGCCAGCAGCCTCCTGGGAGGGATGAACACTGAAGCTTTCTTT.

This sequence joins TRBV7-9 and TRBJ1-5, with 7 bases fitting TRBD1. There are 14 residues in the CDR3. The germline V gene encodes CDR1 SEHNR and CDR2 FQNEAQ (reference sequence). The V segment lost 5 bases and the J segment 11 bases; nucleotides outside the gene matches: 12. CDR3 DNA sequence: TGTGCCAGCAGCACCCCGGGACAGTCTGCTTCCCAGCATTTT. Translating it yields CASSTPGQSASQHF. Supplemented by reference TRBV7-9 and TRBJ1-5, the full variable domain reads DTGVSQNPRHKITKRGQNVTFRCDPISEHNRLYWYRQTLGQGPEFLTYFQNEAQLEKSRLLSDRFSAERPKGSFSTLEIQRTEQGDSAMYLCASSTPGQSASQHFGDGTRLSIL.

The rearrangement joins TRBV2 to TRBJ1-6; D is undetermined. CDR3 length: 16 amino acids. Germline V lookup: CDR1 SNHLY, CDR2 FYNNEI. Deletions cut 1 base from V and 0 bases from J, with 7 bases between. CDR3 in DNA: TGTGCCAGCAGTGAAGGAGGGAGCTCCTATAATTCACCCCTCCACTTT. This codes for CASSEGGSSYNSPLHF.

CDR3 loop: CASSLGGAGFGNEQFF. The CDR3 DNA is TGTGCCAGCAGCTTAGGCGGGGCCGGGTTTGGAAATGAGCAGTTCTTC. The chain joins TRBV7-8 to TRBJ2-1; weak D call: TRBD2 (6 bases). CDR1 is SGHVS, CDR2 FQNEAQ, per germline. The V end was cut by 1 base, the J end by 7 bases, with 17 bases between. This CDR3 has 16 residues.

The V gene is TRBV7-9, the J gene TRBJ2-7, with D tentatively TRBD1 (6 bases). The germline V gene has CDR1 SEHNR and CDR2 FQNEAQ (reference sequence). V shed 1 base and J shed 1 base, with 11 bases lying between them. The CDR3 contains 15 residues. CDR3 sequence (DNA): TGTGCCAGCAGCTTAGTAGCACAGGGATCCTACGAGCAGTACTTC. It specifies CASSLVAQGSYEQYF.

With respect to this clone: Other DNA sequences in this specimen translate into the identical CDR3. The chain recombines TRBV3-1 (or the pseudogene TRBV3-2) with TRBJ1-2; TRBD1 matches 7 bases. The V gene end was trimmed by 0 bases and the J gene end by 3 bases; junction bases not matched to a gene: 4. The CDR3 totals 15 residues. Germline V gene data show CDR1 as LGHDT and CDR2 as YNNKEL (reference sequence). The CDR3 reads CASSQDVTGDYGYTF. The CDR3 nucleotides are TGTGCCAGCAGCCAAGATGTCACAGGGGACTATGGCTACACCTTC.

This sequence joins TRBV5-4 and TRBJ2-3; D perhaps matches TRBD2 (5 bases). Germline V gene data show CDR1 as SGHNT and CDR2 as YYREEE (reference sequence). The CDR3 sequence is 14 residues long. The V gene lost 0 bases and the J gene lost 1 base, with 6 bases spanning the gap. The CDR3 reads CASSLAGGTDTQYF. CDR3 DNA: TGTGCCAGCAGCTTGGCCGGGGGCACAGATACGCAGTATTTT.

This chain connects TRBV12-3 or TRBV12-4 to TRBJ1-1; no clear D gene. Trimming cost V 5 bases and J 1 base, with 5 bases left between them. This CDR3 has 12 residues. DNA for the CDR3: TGTGCCAGCAGTCTTAGGAACACTGAAGCTTTCTTT. Translation: CASSLRNTEAFF.

The rearrangement joins TRBV4-1 to TRBJ1-3; tentatively, D is TRBD1 (5 bases). From germline, CDR1 is MGHRA and CDR2 YSYEKL. The CDR3 length is 15 residues. V lost 0 bases to trimming and J lost 4 bases, with 10 bases between them. The CDR3 nucleotides are TGCGCCAGCAGCCAAGATCCAGGGCGAGGAAACACCATATATTTT. This codes for CASSQDPGRGNTIYF.